What follows are 16 T cell receptor beta chains derived from one specimen sequenced in a study of T-cell memory formation after mild COVID-19. TCRdb called the 5' RACE reads again in MiXCR, with one record for every CDR3 protein. The sample carries 300,000 to 350,000 distinct CDR3 sequences, roughly an eighth recorded once. Sequenced material: PBMCs or a T cell subset sorted from them (not recorded which). These receptor sequences come from a man aged 18 to 29 who had mild COVID-19 (a few samples of this study predate the infection). Cell type and time point are not known.

This chain joins TRBV12-3 or TRBV12-4 and TRBJ1-1, with D possibly TRBD1 on 6 matching bases. This CDR3 comprises 15 residues. The ends were cut back, 1 base at V and 5 bases at J, with 14 bases in the middle. The CDR3 spells CASSLDRVGITEAFF. The CDR3 DNA reads TGTGCCAGCAGTTTAGACAGGGTCGGAATAACTGAAGCTTTCTTT.

This clonotype was recorded a few times. This sequence joins TRBV5-6 and TRBJ2-1, with D unclear. The CDR3 is made up of 13 amino acids. Germline V gene sequence: CDR1 SGHDT, CDR2 YYEEEE. Trimming removed 0 bases from V and 6 bases from J, with 7 bases in between. CDR3 sequence reads: CASSLARGNEQFF. CDR3 bases: TGTGCCAGCAGCTTGGCCCGTGGCAATGAGCAGTTCTTC.

This clonotype was picked up many times. The chain employs TRBV2 and TRBJ2-3; D remains unclear. Trimming stripped 3 bases from V and 0 bases from J, with 1 base between. CDR1 is SNHLY and CDR2 is FYNNEI in the germline V gene. The CDR3 consists of 12 residues. The CDR3 nucleotides read TGTGCCAGCAGTGACAGCACAGATACGCAGTATTTT. Encoded protein: CASSDSTDTQYF.

In its sample, this clonotype was seen a few times. This chain links TRBV7-9 with TRBJ1-1, with 7 nucleotides matching TRBD1. CDR1 and CDR2 (germline): SEHNR, FQNEAQ (reference sequence). J lost 6 bases, V lost 7 bases, and 8 bases had no gene match. CDR3 size: 13 residues. CDR3 amino acids: CASIEGAGAEAFF. As DNA, the CDR3 is TGTGCCAGCATCGAGGGGGCCGGCGCTGAAGCTTTCTTT.

The chain carries TRBV12-3 or TRBV12-4 and TRBJ1-4; D is unclear. The ends were cut back, 4 bases at V and 3 bases at J, with 12 bases in the middle. The CDR3 is made up of 15 amino acids. The CDR3 DNA is TGTGCCAGCAGTTATCCCAACTTGGCTAATGAAAAACTGTTTTTT. This encodes CASSYPNLANEKLFF.

There are many counts of this clonotype. The V gene is TRBV9, the J gene TRBJ2-3; 7 nucleotides line up with TRBD1. Germline CDR1 is SGDLS and CDR2 is YYNGEE. The CDR3 is 14 amino acids. The V and J ends lost 5 bases and 2 bases, in that order; junction bases with no gene match: 5. CDR3 sequence: CASSLDRNTDTQYF. The CDR3, as DNA: TGTGCCAGCAGTTTGGACAGGAACACAGATACGCAGTATTTT.

This clonotype was found a few times. The rearrangement uses TRBV20-1 and TRBJ2-1; 10 positions match TRBD2. Germline values: CDR1 DFQATT, CDR2 SNEGSKA (reference sequence). V was clipped by 5 bases and J by 10 bases; unmatched bases: 11. CDR3 size: 14 residues. CDR3 coding DNA: TGCAGTGCTCCCCTAGCGGGGGCGGTGGAAGAGCAGTTCTTC. It translates to CSAPLAGAVEEQFF.

This clonotype showed up just a few times. The chain combines TRBV5-1 with TRBJ2-6; possible D gene TRBD1, 5 bases. Germline V CDR1 and CDR2: SGHRS, YFSETQ. Trimming stripped 4 bases from V and 3 bases from J, with 11 bases between. The CDR3 is 15 residues long. CDR3 in amino acids: CASSPARVGANVLTF. CDR3 sequence (DNA): TGCGCCAGCAGCCCCGCCAGGGTTGGGGCCAACGTCCTGACTTTC.

This clonotype was seen more than once but under ten times. The chain is built from TRBV7-2 and TRBJ1-1; a weak D match, TRBD1 (5 bases). The germline V gene has CDR1 SGHTA and CDR2 FQGNSA. Trimming shortened V by 1 base and J by 6 bases, and 15 bases separated the two germline ends. This CDR3 region has 15 residues. The CDR3 reads CASSLEQAGRSEAFF. DNA of the CDR3: TGTGCCAGCAGCTTAGAACAGGCGGGAAGGTCTGAAGCTTTCTTT. Filled out from reference TRBV7-2 and TRBJ1-1, the complete variable domain reads GAGVSQSPSNKVTEKGKDVELRCDPISGHTALYWYRQSLGQGLEFLIYFQGNSAPDKSGLPSDRFSAERTGGSVSTLTIQRTQQEDSAVYLCASSLEQAGRSEAFFGQGTRLTVV.

The chain has TRBV29-1 and TRBJ2-1, with 9 bases that match TRBD2. J was trimmed by 7 bases and V by 4 bases; bases with no gene match: 2. Germline V gene data show CDR1 as SQVTM and CDR2 as ANQGSEA. There are 12 residues in the CDR3. The CDR3 loop reads CSVVLAGNEQFF. As DNA, the CDR3 is TGCAGCGTTGTCCTAGCGGGGAATGAGCAGTTCTTC.

The gene calls are TRBV7-2 and TRBJ1-2; 9 bases fit TRBD1. The V segment lost 5 bases and the J segment 4 bases; nucleotides outside the gene matches: 8. This CDR3 has 15 residues. Germline V lookup: CDR1 SGHTA, CDR2 FQGNSA. CDR3 in DNA: TGTGCCAGCAGCCCAACAGGGGGCCTGGGCTATGGCTACACCTTC. Its translation is CASSPTGGLGYGYTF.

Many counts were recorded for this clonotype. This chain joins TRBV5-1 and TRBJ1-1; D is unresolved. Germline V gives CDR1 SGHRS, CDR2 YFSETQ. With 4 bases removed from V and 3 bases from J, the gap between germline ends came to 13 bases. This CDR3 has 14 amino acids. CDR3 sequence (DNA): TGCGCCAGCAGCCTGCCCGGGAGCTACACTGAAGCTTTCTTT. Amino acid sequence: CASSLPGSYTEAFF.

The chain uses TRBV3-1 and TRBJ2-5, with 10 bases matching TRBD2. Germline CDR1 LGHDT, CDR2 YNNKEL (reference sequence). This CDR3 has 19 residues. Unmatched junction bases numbered 14, after V lost 4 bases and J lost 0 bases. CDR3 residues: CASSRPGLAAHIYQETQYF. CDR3 in DNA: TGTGCCAGCAGCCGCCCCGGACTAGCGGCGCACATCTACCAAGAGACCCAGTACTTC.

This clonotype has just a few counts. The chain recombines TRBV6-6 with TRBJ2-3; 10 bases are shared with TRBD2. The germline V gene encodes CDR1 MNHNY and CDR2 SVGAGI (reference sequence). The CDR3 loop spans 15 amino acids. Germline trimming cut 2 bases from V and 5 bases from J; bases unmatched to any gene: 4. CDR3 sequence: CASSYEAGGLDTQYF. The CDR3 region has the DNA TGTGCCAGCAGTTACGAAGCGGGAGGGTTAGATACGCAGTATTTT.

This clonotype was picked up a small number of times. The chain is built from TRBV12-3 or TRBV12-4 and TRBJ1-1; D is unclear. There are 13 residues in the CDR3. The ends were cut back, 6 bases at V and 7 bases at J, with 15 bases in the middle. The CDR3 sequence: CASSAMGFSEAFF. In nucleotides, the CDR3 is TGTGCCAGCAGCGCTATGGGTTTCAGTGAAGCTTTCTTT.

The rearrangement joins TRBV12-3 or TRBV12-4 to TRBJ1-6; 7 nucleotides match TRBD1. V shed 5 bases, J shed 7 bases, and the junction held 8 bases outside the gene matches. This CDR3 region has 15 residues. The CDR3 sequence: CASSKTGSGNSPLHF. As DNA, the CDR3 is TGTGCCAGCAGTAAGACAGGGAGTGGGAATTCACCCCTCCACTTT.